The 19 T cell receptor beta chains given below trace back to one sample, sequenced in a study of blood T cells in healthy people across ages. A J-beta primer mix and a sample-barcoded 5' primer were used in a second PCR of about 7 to 12 cycles. TCRdb reprocessed the 5' RACE reads with MiXCR, giving one entry per CDR3 protein. The table has about 680,000 distinct CDR3 sequences, 45% to 50% seen once. Material: blood. These TCRs come from a woman in her sixties in good health.

J is TRBJ2-2 and V is TRBV7-2; 9 nucleotides line up with TRBD1. Germline V gene lookup returns CDR1 SGHTA and CDR2 FQGNSA. V trimming: 7 bases; J trimming: 6 bases; junction bases outside the gene matches: 12. The length of the CDR3 is 16 residues. CDR3 in amino acids: CASTQGRTGVAGELFF. CDR3 DNA: TGTGCCAGCACCCAAGGTCGGACAGGGGTCGCCGGGGAGCTGTTTTTT. The whole variable domain, filled in from reference TRBV7-2 and TRBJ2-2, reads GAGVSQSPSNKVTEKGKDVELRCDPISGHTALYWYRQSLGQGLEFLIYFQGNSAPDKSGLPSDRFSAERTGGSVSTLTIQRTQQEDSAVYLCASTQGRTGVAGELFFGEGSRLTVL.

V is TRBV20-1 and J is TRBJ2-3; D may be TRBD1 (5 bases). With 6 bases removed from V and 4 bases from J, the gap between germline ends came to 14 bases. The CDR3 runs 13 residues. The germline V gene has CDR1 DFQATT and CDR2 SNEGSKA (reference sequence). The CDR3 reads CSAPRWGPDTQYF. In DNA form, the CDR3 reads TGCAGTGCCCCGCGGTGGGGCCCAGATACGCAGTATTTT.

The chain combines TRBV28 with TRBJ2-5; D unclear. Trimming pared 2 bases from V and 2 bases from J, leaving 15 bases between. The CDR3 loop spans 16 amino acids. In germline, CDR1 is MDHEN, CDR2 SYDVKM. The CDR3 here is CASSLGAVGTQETQYF. The CDR3 bases are TGTGCCAGCAGTTTAGGCGCCGTTGGAACACAAGAGACCCAGTACTTC.

This clonotype was detected only once. The V call is TRBV5-1, the J call TRBJ2-1; TRBD2 matches 11 bases. Germline V CDR1 and CDR2: SGHRS, YFSETQ. The CDR3 spans 16 residues. V dropped 0 bases and J dropped 8; count of bases not matched to a gene: 7. Here the CDR3 reads CASSLGSSGRPYEQFF. The CDR3 coding sequence is TGCGCCAGCAGCTTGGGGTCTAGCGGGAGGCCCTATGAGCAGTTCTTC.

The V and J genes are TRBV5-1 and TRBJ2-7; D may be TRBD2 (5 bases). The CDR3 extends over 12 amino acids. CDR1 SGHRS and CDR2 YFSETQ come from the germline V gene. The ends were cut back, 3 bases at V and 11 bases at J, with 15 bases in the middle. CDR3: CASSSLSGGEYF. DNA of the CDR3: TGCGCCAGCAGCTCCCTGAGCGGTGGTGAGTACTTC. Full variable domain (missing parts from reference TRBV5-1 and TRBJ2-7): KAGVTQTPRYLIKTRGQQVTLSCSPISGHRSVSWYQQTPGQGLQFLFEYFSETQRNKGNFPGRFSGRQFSNSRSEMNVSTLELGDSALYLCASSSLSGGEYFGPGTRLTVT.

This clonotype was detected only a few times. V is TRBV18 and J is TRBJ1-4, with 8 bases that match TRBD1. V shed 5 bases, J shed 7 bases, and the junction held 9 bases outside the gene matches. There are 15 residues in the CDR3. From germline, CDR1 is KGHSH and CDR2 LQKENI. The CDR3 coding sequence is TGTGCCAGCTCAACACAACAGGGGGATGGTGAAAAACTGTTTTTT. Protein sequence: CASSTQQGDGEKLFF.

With respect to this clonotype: A read error may account for a junction end that differs from germline. V gene TRBV7-2 combines with J gene TRBJ1-6; no clear D. Germline V gene sequence: CDR1 SGHTA, CDR2 FQGNSA. This CDR3 has 15 amino acids. As DNA, the CDR3 is TGTGCCAGCAGGGAAAGTCGGGGAGAGAGTTCACCCCTCAACTTT. Its protein product is CASRESRGESSPLNF.

A word on this clonotype: The junction and the germline gene differ at one end; a read error may be behind it. The rearrangement joins TRBV11-2 to TRBJ2-5; tentatively, D is TRBD2 (6 bases). The J call may be mistaken, given a closer DNA end match to TRBJ2-7. The CDR3 is 13 amino acids. Germline lookup yields CDR1 SGHAT and CDR2 FQNNGV. CDR3 loop: CSSSLAGGVEQYF. The CDR3 DNA follows: TGTTCCAGCAGCTTAGCTGGCGGGGTCGAGCAGTACTTC.

This clonotype was observed a handful of times. J is TRBJ2-3 and V is TRBV28; weak D call: TRBD2 (6 bases). Germline CDR1 MDHEN, CDR2 SYDVKM. The length of the CDR3 is 16 residues. Deletions cut 5 bases from V and 2 bases from J, with 17 bases between. The CDR3 loop is CASSLLRAGNTDTQYF. In DNA form, the CDR3 reads TGTGCCAGCAGTCTCCTTAGGGCGGGGAACACAGATACGCAGTATTTT. Full variable domain (remainder filled in from reference TRBV28 and TRBJ2-3): DVKVTQSSRYLVKRTGEKVFLECVQDMDHENMFWYRQDPGLGLRLIYFSYDVKMKEKGDIPEGYSVSREKKERFSLILESASTNQTSMYLCASSLLRAGNTDTQYFGPGTRLTVL.

The V and J genes are TRBV5-1 and TRBJ2-1; D is unresolved. This CDR3 has 14 residues. Trimming left V 0 bases short and J 8 bases short, with 12 bases between. The germline V gene encodes CDR1 SGHRS and CDR2 YFSETQ. The CDR3 region is CASSLGHDEDEQFF. CDR3 bases: TGCGCCAGCAGCTTGGGACACGATGAAGATGAGCAGTTCTTC.

This clonotype was counted a few times. The rearrangement joins TRBV10-3 to TRBJ2-4; D remains unclear. The last part of the DNA fits TRBJ2-7 better; the J call may be wrong. This CDR3 has 11 amino acids. The germline gives CDR1 ENHRY, CDR2 SYGVKD. The CDR3 is CAISGDYEQYF. The DNA of the CDR3 is TGTGCCATCAGTGGGGACTACGAGCAGTACTTC.

The chain combines TRBV10-3 with TRBJ2-1; D is possibly TRBD1 (6 bases). The CDR3 contains 15 residues. Germline assignment: CDR1 ENHRY and CDR2 SYGVKD. V lost 6 bases and J lost 1, with 13 bases in between. The CDR3 nucleotides are TGTGCCATCAGGACCAGGGGCGAGTCCTACAATGAGCAGTTCTTC. Protein product: CAIRTRGESYNEQFF.

Turning to this clonotype: This may be a read error: a much more frequent sequence differs by one nucleotide. The chain is built from TRBV20-1 and TRBJ2-1; TRBD2 agrees at 9 bases. Germline trimming cut 5 bases from V and 5 bases from J; bases unmatched to any gene: 13. The length of the CDR3 is 16 residues. The germline V gene has CDR1 DFQATT and CDR2 SNEGSKA (reference sequence). CDR3 loop: CSAGRSGRTRNNEQFF. In DNA form, the CDR3 reads TGCAGTGCTGGACGAAGCGGGAGGACAAGAAACAATGAGCAGTTCTTC.

A few counts support this clonotype. This chain joins TRBV29-1 and TRBJ2-5; 7 bases match TRBD2. V shed 4 bases and J 11 bases; nucleotides not matched to a gene: 19. Germline CDR1 reads SQVTM; CDR2 reads ANQGSEA. The CDR3 runs 15 residues. The chain's CDR3 is CSVVDTGLPTNEQYF. The CDR3 DNA sequence: TGCAGCGTTGTTGATACGGGACTACCAACCAATGAGCAGTACTTC.

This rearrangement joins TRBV6-2 or TRBV6-3 to TRBJ2-7; D is uncertain. This CDR3 has 14 residues. Trimming stripped 8 bases from V and 3 bases from J, with 17 bases between. Germline CDR1 MNHEY, CDR2 SVGEGT. Here the CDR3 reads CASRWSRSLYEQYF. CDR3 bases: TGTGCCAGCCGATGGTCCCGCTCCCTCTACGAGCAGTACTTC.

The rearrangement joins TRBV6-6 to TRBJ2-7, with a possible D match to TRBD2 (5 bases). CDR3 length: 11 residues. Germline V CDR1 and CDR2: MNHNY, SVGAGI (reference sequence). The ends were cut back, 6 bases at V and 7 bases at J, with 10 bases in the middle. Here the CDR3 DNA reads TGTGCCAGCAGCCAGGAGGCGGAGCAGTACTTC. Translating gives CASSQEAEQYF.

The table lists this clonotype with many counts. In nucleotides, the CDR3 is TGTGCCAGCAGCCAAGGGACAGCCTACGAGCAGTACTTC. Its translation is CASSQGTAYEQYF. V is TRBV7-2 and J is TRBJ2-7, with 7 bases that match TRBD1. This CDR3 is built from 13 residues. CDR1 SGHTA and CDR2 FQGNSA come from the germline V gene. Trimming at V came to 5 bases and at J to 2 bases, leaving 3 bases not matched to a gene.

The V call is TRBV20-1, the J call TRBJ1-3; TRBD1 aligns across 12 bases. After removal of 3 bases from V and 5 bases from J, the junction contained 2 bases not matched to a gene. The CDR3 length is 14 residues. The germline gives CDR1 DFQATT, CDR2 SNEGSKA (reference sequence). For the CDR3, the DNA is TGCAGTGCTAGGGGACAGGGGGCGAGAAACACCATATATTTT. This encodes CSARGQGARNTIYF.

V and J are TRBV20-1 and TRBJ2-5; 8 bases are shared with TRBD1. The CDR3 has 14 residues. CDR1 is DFQATT and CDR2 is SNEGSKA in the germline V gene (reference sequence). V lost 5 bases, J lost 2 bases, and 7 bases stayed unmatched. CDR3 sequence: CSAVDRALQETQYF. CDR3 DNA: TGCAGTGCTGTGGACAGGGCCCTACAAGAGACCCAGTACTTC.